A selection of T cell receptor beta chains follows, all from one sample in a study of blood T cell repertoires in COVID-19. The assay was immunoSEQ multiplex PCR, and TCRdb's table has in-frame clones only and misses some. The repertoire has fewer than 140,000 clones, around 75% of them found once; the top ten carry approximately 0.88%. The sequenced sample consisted of peripheral blood. These receptor sequences come from a human donor with acute or convalescent COVID-19. The donor label of this sample is uncertain. The CDR3 runs from the conserved cysteine through the conserved F or W. The D gene is left open where the match is weak. Not every row has a clone size; where given, it reads once, few, many or a size class.

>TRBJ2-6|-|TRBD2|TRBV5-1
TGCGCCAGCAGCTCCCGAGGACTAGCGGGGGTAGTTGGGGCCAACGTCCTGACTTTC
CASSSRGLAGVVGANVLTF
>TRBJ1-1|-|-|TRBV11-3
TGTGCCAGCAGCTTCGGGTTGGGCACTGAAGCTTTCTTT
CASSFGLGTEAFF
>TRBJ2-1|many|-|TRBV11-3
TGTGCCAGCAGCGGTTGGAGAGGGAATGAGCAGTTCTTC
CASSGWRGNEQFF
>TRBJ1-4|-|TRBD1|TRBV5-1
TGCGCCAGCAGCTTAACAGGGGGCGTTTTTGCAACTAATGAAAAACTGTTTTTT
CASSLTGGVFATNEKLFF
>TRBJ2-3|many|-|TRBV19
TGTGCCAGTAGTTCCCGGGGCACAGATACGCAGTATTTT
CASSSRGTDTQYF
>TRBJ1-2|-|-|TRBV27
TGTGCCAGCAGTTTAAGGGAGCGAGGCTATGGCTACACCTTC
CASSLRERGYGYTF
>TRBJ1-2|once|-|TRBV5-5
TGTGCCACGTCCCACCGCGGGGGACACGGCTACACCTTC
CATSHRGGHGYTF
>TRBJ1-2|once|TRBD1|TRBV15
TGTGCCACCAGCAGACGGGACAGGCACACCTTC
CATSRRDRHTF
>TRBJ1-4|-|TRBD1|TRBV5-1
TGCGCCAGCAGCTTGGGGGACAGGGATGTTGAAAAACTGTTTTTT
CASSLGDRDVEKLFF
>TRBJ1-1|few|-|TRBV30
TGTGCCTGGAGTGTACCAAGGCCGAGGGGGTGGATGAACACTGAAGCTTTCTTT
CAWSVPRPRGWMNTEAFF
>TRBJ2-3|-|-|TRBV3-1/TRBV3-2
TGTGCCAGCAGCCTGAGAGCGTTGACTAGCACAGATACGCAGTATTTT
CASSLRALTSTDTQYF
>TRBJ1-5|-|TRBD1|TRBV28
TGTGCCAGCAGTTATGGACAGGCAGGAAATCAGCCCCAGCATTTT
CASSYGQAGNQPQHF
>TRBJ1-5|-|-|TRBV12-3/TRBV12-4
TGTGCCAGCAGTCCTCAGGGCGGTCAGCCCCAGCATTTT
CASSPQGGQPQHF
>TRBJ1-1|-|-|TRBV12-3/TRBV12-4
TGTGCCAGCAGTTTAGCCCTGGGTCGGGAGGCTTTCTTT
CASSLALGREAFF
>TRBJ2-1|few|-|TRBV18
TGTGCCAGCTCACTCCTGGACAGCAATGAGCAGTTCTTC
CASSLLDSNEQFF
>TRBJ1-2|few|-|TRBV4-1
TGCGCCAGCAGTCAACCGGATGCGGGGGGTGCCAACTATGGCTACACCTTC
CASSQPDAGGANYGYTF
>TRBJ1-1|-|TRBD1|TRBV27
TGTGCCAGCAGTTCCCCCGGGAGGGGGCGAAGCACTGAAGCTTTCTTT
CASSSPGRGRSTEAFF
>TRBJ1-6|-|-|TRBV2
TGTGCCAGCAGTGAAAGGGAGGGACTTATCGATTCACCCCTCCACTTT
CASSEREGLIDSPLHF
>TRBJ1-2|-|-|TRBV5-1
TGCGCCAGCAGCTGGGGGACACTCACTAACTATGGCTACACCTTC
CASSWGTLTNYGYTF
>TRBJ1-1|-|-|TRBV28
TGTGCCAGCAGTTTAGACGGTTGGGGGCTGCTTGTGGCTTTCTTT
CASSLDGWGLLVAFF
>TRBJ2-5|-|-|TRBV3-1/TRBV3-2
TGTGCCAGCAGCCAGAGCAAAGAGACCCAGTACTTC
CASSQSKETQYF
>TRBJ2-7|-|-|TRBV7-2
TGTGCCAGCAGCCCCGTCTTTTACGAGCAGTACTTC
CASSPVFYEQYF
>TRBJ2-7|-|TRBD2|TRBV9
TGTGCCAGCAGCGCGGGGGGGGCCGTCCGGTCCTACGAGCAGTACTTC
CASSAGGAVRSYEQYF
>TRBJ1-2|-|TRBD1|TRBV24-1
TGTGCCACCAGTGATCCGGGGACAGGGAGGGAGGGCTACACCTTC
CATSDPGTGREGYTF
>TRBJ2-1|-|-|TRBV7-7
TGTGCTAGCAGCTCGAATCTAGCGTCTTCCTACAATGAGCAGTTCTTC
CASSSNLASSYNEQFF
>TRBJ1-3|-|TRBD1|TRBV2
TGTGCCAGCAGGACAGGGGGCGGCTCTGGAAACACCATATATTTT
CASRTGGGSGNTIYF
>TRBJ1-2|-|TRBD1|TRBV7-8
TGTGCCAGCAGCTTAGGTGAGGGGGCTGCTGGTGGCTACACCTTC
CASSLGEGAAGGYTF
>TRBJ2-5|few|TRBD1|TRBV2
TGTGCCAGCAGCCGGGACAGGGGAGAGACCCAGTACTTC
CASSRDRGETQYF
>TRBJ2-2|-|TRBD1|TRBV19
TGTGCCAGTAGTATTCAGGGACAGGGTATTCGTACCGGGGAGCTGTTTTTT
CASSIQGQGIRTGELFF
>TRBJ1-1|once|TRBD1|TRBV15
TGTGCCACCAGCAGGGACAGGGGCGGGAGCACTGAAGCTTTCTTT
CATSRDRGGSTEAFF
>TRBJ1-6|few|-|TRBV19
TGTGCCAGTAGTATCGGAGCTACGTATAATTCACCCCTCCACTTT
CASSIGATYNSPLHF
>TRBJ1-1|-|TRBD1|TRBV11-2
TGTGCCAGCAGCCCCCGACAGGGTTGGGGGACTGAAGCTTTCTTT
CASSPRQGWGTEAFF
>TRBJ2-2|-|TRBD1|TRBV7-9
TGTGCCAGCAGCTTTGGGACAGGGGCAAACACCGGGGAGCTGTTTTTT
CASSFGTGANTGELFF
>TRBJ1-5|-|TRBD1|TRBV30
TGTGCCTGGGCCCAGGGGGCGAGTCAGCCCCAGCATTTT
CAWAQGASQPQHF
>TRBJ1-1|once|-|TRBV18
TGTGCCAGCTCACCACCGGCGGGGAGAGGGGACACTGAAGCTTTCTTT
CASSPPAGRGDTEAFF
>TRBJ2-6|-|TRBD2|TRBV4-1
TGCGCCAGCAGCCAAGCTTTTACGGCTAGCGGGGCATTCTCTGGGGCCAACGTCCTGACTTTC
CASSQAFTASGAFSGANVLTF
>TRBJ1-2|once|-|TRBV3-1/TRBV3-2
TGTGCCAGCAGCCATCGTCGTATGGGCTACACCTTC
CASSHRRMGYTF
>TRBJ1-2|-|-|TRBV28
TGTGCCAGCAGTTTATCAGGGTATGGCTACACCTTC
CASSLSGYGYTF
>TRBJ1-4|many|-|TRBV27
TGTGCCAGCAGTTTATCGAGAGGAGAAAAACTGTTTTTT
CASSLSRGEKLFF
>TRBJ2-7|-|-|TRBV7-2
TGTGCCAGCAGCTTGGCATCAGGGGCGTCCAGCTCCTACGAGCAGTACTTC
CASSLASGASSSYEQYF
>TRBJ1-1|-|-|TRBV2
TGTGCCAGCAGTGACAGGGCGGTTACTGAAGCTTTCTTT
CASSDRAVTEAFF
>TRBJ1-2|-|-|TRBV7-9
TGTGCCAGCAGCCTCAGGGAAGGTGGCTATGGCTACACCTTC
CASSLREGGYGYTF
>TRBJ2-1|-|TRBD1|TRBV6-4
TGTGCCAGCAGTAGGGGACAGGAGGGGTCAAATGAGCAGTTCTTC
CASSRGQEGSNEQFF
>TRBJ2-2|once|-|TRBV4-2
TGTGCCAGCAGCCAAGATGTCCGCACTAGATCGAACACCGGGGAGCTGTTTTTT
CASSQDVRTRSNTGELFF
>TRBJ2-3|few|TRBD2|TRBV19
TGTGCCAGTAGTCTCGTCCCGGGACTAGCACATACGCAGTATTTT
CASSLVPGLAHTQYF